The 13 T cell receptor beta chains reported below all come from one sample, sequenced in a study of cytomegalovirus exposure and HLA in healthy donors. The PCR was carried out with 60 Vbeta primers and 13 Jbeta primers. The protocol was immunoSEQ multiplex PCR, while the TCRdb copy is restricted to in-frame clones and leaves out a portion. The sample records approximately 150,000 clones, 65% to 80% being singletons. The sequenced sample was PBMCs. The receptor set was obtained from a woman aged 40 to 50 in good health and CMV-seropositive.

In its sample, this clone was seen once. The rearrangement links TRBV9 to TRBJ2-1; D gene unclear. CDR1 SGDLS and CDR2 YYNGEE come from the germline V gene. The CDR3 sequence is 16 residues long. Trimming left V 4 bases short and J 2 bases short, with 16 bases between. This CDR3 reads CASSPLRVSTYNEQFF. CDR3 DNA: TGTGCCAGCAGCCCGCTTAGAGTGTCTACCTACAATGAGCAGTTCTTC. Supplemented by reference TRBV9 and TRBJ2-1, the full variable domain reads DSGVTQTPKHLITATGQRVTLRCSPRSGDLSVYWYQQSLDQGLQFLIQYYNGEERAKGNILERFSAQQFPDLHSELNLSSLELGDSALYFCASSPLRVSTYNEQFFGPGTRLTVL.

This clone was counted between two and nine times. The V call is TRBV11-2, the J call TRBJ2-7, with D possibly being TRBD2 (5 bases). The V gene's germline CDR1 is SGHAT and CDR2 FQNNGV. The CDR3 sequence is 15 residues long. V was trimmed by 5 bases and J by 6 bases, leaving 20 bases between them. CDR3 nucleotide sequence: TGTGCCAGCAGCCCCGAGGGTCCCTCTAGCCTCGAGCAGTACTTC. It translates to CASSPEGPSSLEQYF.

This chain links TRBV7-8 with TRBJ1-2, with 10 nucleotides matching TRBD1. V gave up 4 bases and J gave up 8 bases; unmatched junction bases: 4. CDR3 length: 13 amino acids. Germline V lookup: CDR1 SGHVS, CDR2 FQNEAQ. The CDR3 loop is CASSSLTGGGYTF. The CDR3 DNA follows: TGTGCCAGCAGCTCCTTGACAGGGGGCGGCTACACCTTC.

The chain carries TRBV7-9 and TRBJ1-2; perhaps TRBD1 as D (5 bases). Germline CDR1 is SEHNR and CDR2 is FQNEAQ (reference sequence). V shed 1 base and J shed 5 bases, with 8 bases lying between them. The CDR3 is 13 residues long. The DNA for the CDR3 is TGTGCCAGCAGCTTAGACGGGACTTATGGCTACACCTTC. It encodes CASSLDGTYGYTF.

A remark on this clone: One end of the junction is discordant with germline, which a read error may explain. The J gene is TRBJ1-1, the V gene TRBV5-8; D may be TRBD1 (6 bases). This CDR3 is built from 13 residues. CDR1 and CDR2 from the germline V gene are SGHTS and YDEGEE. The CDR3: CASSLAGDRRSKF. CDR3 sequence (DNA): TGTGCCAGCAGCTTGGCCGGTGACAGGAGATCGAAATTT.

The rearrangement joins TRBV4-3 to TRBJ1-2; TRBD1 might be the D (6 bases). The CDR3 is made up of 15 amino acids. Trimming cost V 0 bases and J 1 base, with 9 bases left between them. Germline V CDR1 and CDR2: LGHNA, YSLEER. The CDR3 nucleotides are TGCGCCAGCAGCCAAGATTTGGACAGTAACTATGGCTACACCTTC. It yields the protein CASSQDLDSNYGYTF.

The rearrangement uses TRBV5-4 and TRBJ2-5; 7 bases map to TRBD2. Germline trimming cut 2 bases from V and 5 bases from J; bases unmatched to any gene: 6. The CDR3 is 14 residues long. Germline values: CDR1 SGHNT, CDR2 YYREEE (reference sequence). The CDR3 region has the DNA TGTGCCAGCAGCTTTGCCTCCGGGAGGGAGACCCAGTACTTC. This gives the protein CASSFASGRETQYF.

This sequence joins TRBV19 and TRBJ1-2, with 9 bases identical to TRBD1. Germline-derived CDR1 and CDR2 are LNHDA and SQIVND (reference sequence). V was clipped by 5 bases and J by 3 bases; unmatched bases: 7. CDR3 size: 15 residues. Written as DNA, the CDR3 is TGTGCCAGTAGTGTCACAGGGGGCGATTACTATGGCTACACCTTC. Its translation: CASSVTGGDYYGYTF.

This clone is a singleton in its sample. The rearrangement uses TRBV2 and TRBJ2-3, with D possibly matching TRBD2 (7 bases). This CDR3 contains 17 residues. The ends were cut back, 3 bases at V and 0 bases at J, with 16 bases in the middle. Germline lookup yields CDR1 SNHLY and CDR2 FYNNEI. CDR3 nucleotides: TGTGCCAGCAGTGAGCGGGGGCGGAAGATTAGCACAGATACGCAGTATTTT. Protein product: CASSERGRKISTDTQYF. The entire variable domain, with the rest obtained from reference TRBV2 and TRBJ2-3, is as follows: EPEVTQTPSHQVTQMGQEVILRCVPISNHLYFYWYRQILGQKVEFLVSFYNNEISEKSEIFDDQFSVERPDGSNFTLKIRSTKLEDSAMYFCASSERGRKISTDTQYFGPGTRLTVL.

The chain recombines TRBV15 with TRBJ1-2; D unresolved. V was pared by 0 bases and J by 9 bases, with 14 bases between. The CDR3 has 14 amino acids. The germline gives CDR1 LNHNV, CDR2 YYDKDF (reference sequence). The CDR3 DNA sequence: TGTGCCACCAGCAGAGAGGGTAAAGGAGAGAGCTACACCTTC. It is translated as CATSREGKGESYTF.

This clone was observed a few times. The V gene is TRBV12-1, the J gene TRBJ1-5. TRBV12-1 constitutes a pseudogene. This CDR3 is 12 amino acids long. CDR3 DNA: TGTGCCAGCGCGGCCCCTATTCAGCCCCAGCATTTT. Its protein product is CASAAPIQPQHF.

This clone was picked up a small number of times. The chain joins TRBV10-3 to TRBJ1-3; no clear D. This CDR3 is built from 14 residues. CDR1 ENHRY and CDR2 SYGVKD come from the germline V gene. The germline V and J ends were trimmed by 11 bases and 3 bases, with 17 bases remaining between them. In DNA form, the CDR3 reads TGTGCCGCGAACAGCCCCGGTCGTGGAAACACCATATATTTT. Protein: CAANSPGRGNTIYF.

In regard to this clone: Its ends do not fully match the called genes, so a read error is possible. The chain has TRBV7-9 and TRBJ2-3, with D possibly matching TRBD1 (6 bases). The CDR3 runs 13 residues. Germline assignment: CDR1 SEHNR and CDR2 FQNEAQ (reference sequence). CDR3 in amino acids: CSSSLALRTEAGF. DNA of the CDR3: TGTTCCAGCAGCTTAGCGCTTCGGACAGAGGCGGGTTTT.